This TCR beta chain was documented in a study of blood T cells in healthy people across ages. Background on the study: T cells yielded about one barcoded beta molecule per two cells through template switching.

This clonotype appeared a few times. The antigen is undetermined. General observations from the study: Naive T cell percentage strongly correlated with TCR beta diversity. Estimates of diversity drawn from one million T cells were considered underestimates.

The authors ran a second PCR of roughly 6 to 12 cycles using a sample-barcoded 5' primer and a J-beta primer mix. TCRdb independently ran MiXCR on the 5' RACE reads; one entry per CDR3 protein. This table has approximately 600,000 distinct CDR3 sequences, around three fifths appearing once. Germline loops: CDR1 DFQATT, CDR2 SNEGSKA (reference sequence). The CDR3 totals 14 residues. The TCR comes from a man aged 55 to 69 in good health. V is TRBV20-1 and J is TRBJ2-7; 12 bases fit TRBD2. With the DNA end fitting TRBJ2-5 better, the J assignment may be wrong. What was sequenced was blood. The CDR3 protein is CSATSGGAGETQYF. The CDR3 nucleotides read TGCAGTGCTACTAGCGGGGGGGCTGGGGAGACCCAGTACTTC.